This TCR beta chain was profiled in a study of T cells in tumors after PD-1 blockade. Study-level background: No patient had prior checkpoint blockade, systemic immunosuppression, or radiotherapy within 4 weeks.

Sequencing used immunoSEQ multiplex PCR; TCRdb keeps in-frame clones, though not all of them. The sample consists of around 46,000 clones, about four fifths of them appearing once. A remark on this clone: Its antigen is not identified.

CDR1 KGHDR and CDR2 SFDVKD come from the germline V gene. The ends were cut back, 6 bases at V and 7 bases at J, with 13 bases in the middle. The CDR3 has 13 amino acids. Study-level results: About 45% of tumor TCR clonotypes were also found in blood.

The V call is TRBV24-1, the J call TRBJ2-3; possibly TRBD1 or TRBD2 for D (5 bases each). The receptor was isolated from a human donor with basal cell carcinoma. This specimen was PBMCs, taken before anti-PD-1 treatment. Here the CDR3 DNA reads TGTGCCACCAGTTTTCGGGGCCAAAATACGCAGTATTTT. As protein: CATSFRGQNTQYF.